A selection of T cell receptor beta chains follows, all from one sample in a study of neurological immune-mediated disorders. TCRdb re-analysed the 5' RACE reads in MiXCR, keeping a single row per CDR3 protein. The table shows 55,000 to 65,000 distinct CDR3 sequences, with 9.7% occurring only once. The sample consisted of PBMCs. The receptors come from a man younger than 40 in good health. Both conserved end residues are part of each CDR3. D genes are given only for firm matches. Expanded clones are given a class, and other clones once, few, many or no size at all.

j_call d_call v_call clone_size cdr3_nt cdr3_aa
TRBJ2-1 . TRBV27 many TGTGCCAGCAGTCCCCCATCCGGGTTTTACAATGAGCAGTTCTTC CASSPPSGFYNEQFF
TRBJ1-5 TRBD1 TRBV27 many TGTGCCAGCAGCTGGACAGGGGCGGGCAATCAGCCCCAGCATTTT CASSWTGAGNQPQHF
TRBJ1-5 TRBD1 TRBV7-8 many TGTGCCAGCAGCGCCTCAGGGGGGACAGCCAACAATCAGCCCCAGCATTTT CASSASGGTANNQPQHF
TRBJ1-1 TRBD1 TRBV24-1 many TGTGCCACCAGTGATTCGGGGACAGCGACTGAAGCTTTCTTT CATSDSGTATEAFF
TRBJ1-2 . TRBV6-6 many TGTGCCAGCAGTTACTCGGTAGGCACTGATGGCTACACCTTC CASSYSVGTDGYTF
TRBJ2-1 . TRBV5-1 . TGCGCCAGCAGCTTCGCCGGGGAACGGGCAGGGGAGCAGTTCTTC CASSFAGERAGEQFF
TRBJ2-5 TRBD1 TRBV27 many TGTGCCAGCAGCTCCGGACAGGGAATAGAGACCCAGTACTTC CASSSGQGIETQYF
TRBJ2-3 . TRBV13 many TGTGCCAGCAGCTCCTCCTCCGGGAGTCGGTTCCTGGATACGCAGTATTTT CASSSSSGSRFLDTQYF
TRBJ2-3 . TRBV14 many TGTGCCAGCAGCCGCCTCTCGACTGGGGATACGCAGTATTTT CASSRLSTGDTQYF
TRBJ1-5 TRBD1 TRBV3-1 many TGTGCCAGCAGCCAAGGGGGGACAGGGATCTATAGCAATCAGCCCCAGCATTTT CASSQGGTGIYSNQPQHF
TRBJ1-1 . TRBV10-3 many TGTGCCATCAGTGAGTCGAAGTCGGCGAACACTGAAGCTTTCTTT CAISESKSANTEAFF
TRBJ2-1 . TRBV12-3/TRBV12-4 many TGTGCCAGCAGTTCCCCCGGACCCCGAGGTGAGCAGTTCTTC CASSSPGPRGEQFF
TRBJ2-3 . TRBV6-2/TRBV6-3 many TGTGCCAGCAGTTACTCTAGTGCGCGCACAGATACGCAGTATTTT CASSYSSARTDTQYF
TRBJ2-1 . TRBV5-1 many TGCGCCAGCAGCGTAGGGGCGAGCTCCTACAATGAGCAGTTCTTC CASSVGASSYNEQFF
TRBJ2-3 TRBD2 TRBV7-2 many TGTGCCAGCAGCTTAAACGGGAGGGGGGATACGCAGTATTTT CASSLNGRGDTQYF
TRBJ1-3 . TRBV30 few TGTGCCTGGAGTCCCATCCTCAGCTCTGGAAACACCATATATTTT CAWSPILSSGNTIYF
TRBJ1-3 TRBD1 TRBV28 . TGTGCCAGCAGTTTGACGGGACAGGTGTCTGGAAACACCATATATTTT CASSLTGQVSGNTIYF
TRBJ1-5 . TRBV6-6 many TGTGCCAGCAGTTACGGGCCAGGAGGCGATCAGCCCCAGCATTTT CASSYGPGGDQPQHF
TRBJ2-5 . TRBV5-1 many TGCGCCAGCAGCTTGGCAGAGACCCAGTACTTC CASSLAETQYF
TRBJ2-1 TRBD2 TRBV27 many TGTGCCAGCAGTTTACCAGTCGGACTAGCGGGTAAATACAATGAGCAGTTCTTC CASSLPVGLAGKYNEQFF
TRBJ2-2 . TRBV25-1 many TGTGCCAGCAGTGCTGGGACCGGACGGAACACCGGGGAGCTGTTTTTT CASSAGTGRNTGELFF
TRBJ1-2 TRBD1 TRBV5-6 many TGTGCCAGCAGCTTCCCGGGACAGCCCTATGGCTACACCTTC CASSFPGQPYGYTF
TRBJ2-3 . TRBV7-6 . TGTGCCAGCCGAACTTCATCCACAGATACGCAGTATTTT CASRTSSTDTQYF
TRBJ2-3 . TRBV5-5 many TGTGCCAGCAACGCCCCTGGAGGACTAAAAACAGATACGCAGTATTTT CASNAPGGLKTDTQYF
TRBJ2-7 . TRBV20-1 many TGCAGTGCTACGATTTTTGCGGAGAGGGACTGGGAGCAGTACTTC CSATIFAERDWEQYF
TRBJ2-1 . TRBV6-6 many TGTGCCAGCAGTTCGGACAGTTACAATGAGCAGTTCTTC CASSSDSYNEQFF
TRBJ2-5 . TRBV20-1 many TGCAGTGCTGGCAAGGGTACAACTCAAGAGACCCAGTACTTC CSAGKGTTQETQYF
TRBJ2-1 . TRBV5-6 . TGTACCAGCAGCGTGAAGCGCAAGCTCCATGAGCAGTTCTTC CTSSVKRKLHEQFF
TRBJ2-5 . TRBV9 . TGTGCCAGCAGCGCGTCAGGGTCGCTAGGGGAGACCCAGTACTTC CASSASGSLGETQYF
TRBJ2-7 . TRBV20-1 many TGCAGTGCGATTTATCCGGGACGGTCTACCTACGAGCAGTACTTC CSAIYPGRSTYEQYF
TRBJ2-7 TRBD1 TRBV10-2 many TGCGCCAGCAGTGATCCCCAGACAGGGCGGTACGAGCAGTACTTC CASSDPQTGRYEQYF